The present T cell receptor beta chain was sequenced within a study of shared clonotypes between healthy human individuals. Overall study findings and caveats: Naive CD4 clonotypes were shared across several donors at 5% to 6%.

With regard to this clone: Its antigen is undetermined.

In the naive CD8 group, cells lacked CD45RO and were positively selected for CCR7, so terminally differentiated effector memory CD45RA+ cells were left out. Germline assignment: CDR1 MNHEY and CDR2 SVGAGI. V lost 5 bases and J lost 4; bases outside the gene matches: 5. This CDR3 is built from 14 residues. Assay used: immunoSEQ multiplex PCR; TCRdb lists only in-frame clones, some missing. The sample lists about 2 million clones, 85% to 95% occurring once. The receptor was isolated from a man aged 18 to 29 in good health. J is TRBJ1-2 and V is TRBV6-5; 9 bases align to TRBD1. The specimen was naive CD8+ T cells sorted from blood. The CDR3 DNA reads TGTGCCAGCAGTGACAGGGGGGGAAGCTATGGCTACACCTTC. Translating it yields CASSDRGGSYGYTF.